The source of this T cell receptor beta chain is a study of blood T cell repertoires in COVID-19. At the level of the study: Samples came from the United States, Italy and Spain, spanning acute and convalescent COVID-19. The cDNA or gDNA used as material had been derived from T cells, B-cell-depleted T cells, or PBMCs.

Germline V gives CDR1 LGHNA, CDR2 YNFKEQ. V lost 4 bases and J 3 bases, leaving 19 bases between the germline ends. The CDR3 covers 16 residues. TCRdb keeps only in-frame clones here, not all; method: immunoSEQ multiplex PCR. The sample includes more than 35,000 clones, 89% of them seen just once. The TCR comes from a human donor in a cohort sampled during active COVID-19. Sample: peripheral blood. This sequence joins TRBV4-2 and TRBJ2-7, with a tentative D call TRBD2 (6 bases). CDR3 bases: TGTGCCAGCAGCCCAGATTGGCCTAGCGAACTCTACGAGCAGTACTTC. It encodes CASSPDWPSELYEQYF.